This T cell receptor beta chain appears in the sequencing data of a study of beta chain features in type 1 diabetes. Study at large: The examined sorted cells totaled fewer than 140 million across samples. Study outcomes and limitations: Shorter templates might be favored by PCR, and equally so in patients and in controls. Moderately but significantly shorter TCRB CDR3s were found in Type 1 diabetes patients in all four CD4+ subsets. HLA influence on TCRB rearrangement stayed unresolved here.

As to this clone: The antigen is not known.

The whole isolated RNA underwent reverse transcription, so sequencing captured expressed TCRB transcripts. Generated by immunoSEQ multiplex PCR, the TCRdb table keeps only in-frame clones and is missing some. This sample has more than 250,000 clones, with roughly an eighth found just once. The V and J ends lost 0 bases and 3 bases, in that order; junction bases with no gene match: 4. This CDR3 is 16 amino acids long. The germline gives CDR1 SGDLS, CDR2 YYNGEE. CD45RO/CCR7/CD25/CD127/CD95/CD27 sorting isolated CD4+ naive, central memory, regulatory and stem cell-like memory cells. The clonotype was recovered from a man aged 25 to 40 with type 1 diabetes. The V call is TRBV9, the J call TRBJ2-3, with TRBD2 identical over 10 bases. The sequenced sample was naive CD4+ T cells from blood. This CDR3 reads CASSVGAGGQTDTQYF. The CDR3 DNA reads TGTGCCAGCAGCGTAGGAGCGGGAGGGCAGACAGATACGCAGTATTTT.